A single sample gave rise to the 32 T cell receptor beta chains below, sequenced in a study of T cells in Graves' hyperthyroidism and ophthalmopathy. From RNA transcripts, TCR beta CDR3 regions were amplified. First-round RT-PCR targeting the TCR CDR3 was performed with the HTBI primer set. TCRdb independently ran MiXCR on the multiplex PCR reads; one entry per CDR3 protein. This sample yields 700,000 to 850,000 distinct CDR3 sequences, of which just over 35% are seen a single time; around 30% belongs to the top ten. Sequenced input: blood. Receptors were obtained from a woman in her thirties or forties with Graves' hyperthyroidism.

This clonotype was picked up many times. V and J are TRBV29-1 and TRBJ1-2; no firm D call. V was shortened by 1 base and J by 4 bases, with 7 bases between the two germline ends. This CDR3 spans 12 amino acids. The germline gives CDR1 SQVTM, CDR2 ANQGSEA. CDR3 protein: CSVEVGSYGYTF. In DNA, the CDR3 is TGCAGCGTTGAAGTGGGTTCCTATGGCTACACCTTC.

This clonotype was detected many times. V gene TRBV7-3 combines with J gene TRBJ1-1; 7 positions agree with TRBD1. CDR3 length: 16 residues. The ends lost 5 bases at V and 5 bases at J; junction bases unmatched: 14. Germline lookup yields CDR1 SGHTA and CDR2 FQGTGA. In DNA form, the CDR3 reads TGTGCCAGCAGCCTGAGCCCGACGAGGGGGCGGACTGAAGCTTTCTTT. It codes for CASSLSPTRGRTEAFF. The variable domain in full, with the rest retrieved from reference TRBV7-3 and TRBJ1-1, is GAGVSQTPSNKVTEKGKYVELRCDPISGHTALYWYRQSLGQGPEFLIYFQGTGAADDSGLPNDRFFAVRPEGSVSTLKIQRTERGDSAVYLCASSLSPTRGRTEAFFGQGTRLTVV.

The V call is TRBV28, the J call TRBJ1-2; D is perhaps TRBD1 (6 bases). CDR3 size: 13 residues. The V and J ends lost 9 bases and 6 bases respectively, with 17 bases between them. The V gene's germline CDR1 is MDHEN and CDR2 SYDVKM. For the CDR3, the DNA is TGTGCCAGTGGGGCCGGGACAACTCATGGCTACACCTTC. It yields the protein CASGAGTTHGYTF.

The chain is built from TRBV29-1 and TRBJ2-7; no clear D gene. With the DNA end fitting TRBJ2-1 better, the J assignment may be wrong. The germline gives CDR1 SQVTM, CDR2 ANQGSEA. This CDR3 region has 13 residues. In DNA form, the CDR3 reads TGCAGCGTGGACGCCCCGACCCGCAATGAGCAGTTCTTC. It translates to CSVDAPTRNEQFF.

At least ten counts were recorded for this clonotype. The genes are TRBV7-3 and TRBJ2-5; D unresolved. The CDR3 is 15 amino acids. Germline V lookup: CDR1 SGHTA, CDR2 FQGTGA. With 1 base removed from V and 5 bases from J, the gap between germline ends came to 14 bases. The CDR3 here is CASSLRVGHYETQYF. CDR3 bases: TGTGCCAGCAGCTTAAGGGTCGGCCATTACGAGACCCAGTACTTC.

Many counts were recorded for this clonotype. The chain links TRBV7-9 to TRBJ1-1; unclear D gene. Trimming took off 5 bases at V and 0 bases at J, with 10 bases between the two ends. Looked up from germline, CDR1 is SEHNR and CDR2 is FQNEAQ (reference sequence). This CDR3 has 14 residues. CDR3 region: CASSPSHMNTEAFF. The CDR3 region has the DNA TGTGCCAGCAGCCCATCACATATGAACACTGAAGCTTTCTTT.

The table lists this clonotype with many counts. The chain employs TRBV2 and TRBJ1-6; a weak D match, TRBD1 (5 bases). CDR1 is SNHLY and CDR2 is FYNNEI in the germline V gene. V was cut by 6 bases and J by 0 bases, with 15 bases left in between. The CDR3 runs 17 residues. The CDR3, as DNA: TGTGCCAGCAGGGACTTCGCAGGGAGCTCCTATAATTCACCCCTCCACTTT. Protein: CASRDFAGSSYNSPLHF. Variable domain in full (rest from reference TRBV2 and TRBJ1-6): EPEVTQTPSHQVTQMGQEVILRCVPISNHLYFYWYRQILGQKVEFLVSFYNNEISEKSEIFDDQFSVERPDGSNFTLKIRSTKLEDSAMYFCASRDFAGSSYNSPLHFGNGTRLTVT.

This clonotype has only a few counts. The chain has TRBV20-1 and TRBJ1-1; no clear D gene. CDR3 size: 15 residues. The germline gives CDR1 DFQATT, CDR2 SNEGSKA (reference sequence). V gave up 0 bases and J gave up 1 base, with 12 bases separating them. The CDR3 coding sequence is TGCAGTGCTAGAGACCCCTCGGGAGCGAACACTGAAGCTTTCTTT. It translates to CSARDPSGANTEAFF.

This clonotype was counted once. The CDR3 nucleotides read TGCGCCAGCAGCGCCAGGACAGGGAGGGGAGAGACCCAGTACTTC. Protein product: CASSARTGRGETQYF. The chain is built from TRBV5-1 and TRBJ2-5, with a tentative D call TRBD1 (8 bases). V dropped 4 bases and J dropped 4 bases, with 17 bases sitting between them. In germline, CDR1 is SGHRS, CDR2 YFSETQ. The CDR3 runs to 15 residues.

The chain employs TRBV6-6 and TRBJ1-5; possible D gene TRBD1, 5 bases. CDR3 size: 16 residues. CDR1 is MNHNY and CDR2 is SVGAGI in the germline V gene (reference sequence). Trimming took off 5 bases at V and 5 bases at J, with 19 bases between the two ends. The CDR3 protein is CASSDAGPRGDQPQHF. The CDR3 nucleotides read TGTGCCAGCAGTGACGCCGGGCCGCGGGGCGATCAGCCCCAGCATTTT.

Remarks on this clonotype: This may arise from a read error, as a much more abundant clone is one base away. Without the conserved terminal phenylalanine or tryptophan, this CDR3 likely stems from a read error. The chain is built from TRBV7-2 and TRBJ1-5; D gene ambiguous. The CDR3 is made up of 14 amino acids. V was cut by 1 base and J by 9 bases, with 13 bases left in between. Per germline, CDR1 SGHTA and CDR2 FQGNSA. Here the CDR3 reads CASSLDPSGWPQHC. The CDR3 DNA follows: TGTGCCAGCAGCTTAGATCCATCGGGTTGGCCCCAGCATTGT.

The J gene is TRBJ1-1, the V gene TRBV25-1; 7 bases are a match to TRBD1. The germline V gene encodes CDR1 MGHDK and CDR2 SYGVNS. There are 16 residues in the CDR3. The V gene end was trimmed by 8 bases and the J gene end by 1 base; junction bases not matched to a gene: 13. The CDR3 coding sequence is TGTGCCAGCGTTGTCCAGGGGGAAAATAGGAACACTGAAGCTTTCTTT. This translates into CASVVQGENRNTEAFF.

For the CDR3, the DNA is TGTGCCAGCAGTTACTCTTGGGCCCAGAGGGGTGAAAAACTGTTTTTT. It specifies CASSYSWAQRGEKLFF. The chain joins TRBV6-5 to TRBJ1-4; tentatively, D is TRBD1 (5 bases). Germline CDR1 MNHEY, CDR2 SVGAGI. The CDR3 is made up of 16 amino acids. V lost 0 bases and J lost 7, with 15 bases in between.

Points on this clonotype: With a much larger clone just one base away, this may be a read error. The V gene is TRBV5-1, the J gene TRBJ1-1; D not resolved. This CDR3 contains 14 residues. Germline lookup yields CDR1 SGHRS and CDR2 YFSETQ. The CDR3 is CASSLGTRYTEAYF. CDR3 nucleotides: TGCGCCAGCAGCCTGGGCACCCGGTACACTGAAGCTTACTTT.

The CDR3: CASSLALQTGELFF. Here the CDR3 DNA reads TGTGCCAGCAGCTTGGCCCTCCAAACCGGGGAGCTGTTTTTT. V and J are TRBV5-4 and TRBJ2-2; D is unclear. The CDR3 runs to 14 residues. V gave up 0 bases and J gave up 5 bases, with 8 bases separating them. The germline V gene has CDR1 SGHNT and CDR2 YYREEE (reference sequence).

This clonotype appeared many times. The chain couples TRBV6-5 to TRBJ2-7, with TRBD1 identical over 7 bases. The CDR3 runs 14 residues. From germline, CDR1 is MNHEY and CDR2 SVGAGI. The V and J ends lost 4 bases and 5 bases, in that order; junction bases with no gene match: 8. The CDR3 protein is CASSFNRGAHEQYF. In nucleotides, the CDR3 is TGTGCCAGCAGTTTCAACAGGGGTGCCCACGAGCAGTACTTC.

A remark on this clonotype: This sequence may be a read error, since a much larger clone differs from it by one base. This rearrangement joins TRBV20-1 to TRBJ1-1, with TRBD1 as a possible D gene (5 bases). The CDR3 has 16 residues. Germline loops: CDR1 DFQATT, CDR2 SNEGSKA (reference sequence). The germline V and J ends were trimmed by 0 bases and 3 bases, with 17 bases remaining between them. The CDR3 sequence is CSARDYHVTVYTEAFF. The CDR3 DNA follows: TGCAGTGCTAGAGATTATCACGTGACAGTCTACACTGAAGCTTTCTTT.

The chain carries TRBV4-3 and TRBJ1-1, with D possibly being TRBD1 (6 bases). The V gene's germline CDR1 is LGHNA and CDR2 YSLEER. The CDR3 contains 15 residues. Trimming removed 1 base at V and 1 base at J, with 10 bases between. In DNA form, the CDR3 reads TGCGCCAGCAGCCAAGCCGCCAGGGGGAACACTGAAGCTTTCTTT. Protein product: CASSQAARGNTEAFF.

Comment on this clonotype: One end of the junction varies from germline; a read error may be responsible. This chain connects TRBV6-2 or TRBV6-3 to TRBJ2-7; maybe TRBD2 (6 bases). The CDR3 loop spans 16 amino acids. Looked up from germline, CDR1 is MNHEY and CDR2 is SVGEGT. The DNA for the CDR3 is TGTGCCAGCGGTTACCACCCCGCGGCGGGACTCTACGAGCAGTACTTC. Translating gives CASGYHPAAGLYEQYF.

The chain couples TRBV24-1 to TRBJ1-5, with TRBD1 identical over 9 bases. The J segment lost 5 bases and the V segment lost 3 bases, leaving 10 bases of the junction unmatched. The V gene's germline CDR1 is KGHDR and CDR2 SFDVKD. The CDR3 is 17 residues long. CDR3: CATSDPEDRGGYQPQHF. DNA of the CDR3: TGTGCCACCAGTGATCCCGAGGACAGGGGTGGGTATCAGCCCCAGCATTTT.

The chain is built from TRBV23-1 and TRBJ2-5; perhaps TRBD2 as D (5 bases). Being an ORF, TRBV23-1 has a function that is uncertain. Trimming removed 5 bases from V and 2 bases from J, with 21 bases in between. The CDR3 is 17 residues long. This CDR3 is CASSSRGRGKLQETQYF. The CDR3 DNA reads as TGCGCCAGCAGTAGTCGTGGTCGGGGTAAGCTTCAAGAGACCCAGTACTTC.

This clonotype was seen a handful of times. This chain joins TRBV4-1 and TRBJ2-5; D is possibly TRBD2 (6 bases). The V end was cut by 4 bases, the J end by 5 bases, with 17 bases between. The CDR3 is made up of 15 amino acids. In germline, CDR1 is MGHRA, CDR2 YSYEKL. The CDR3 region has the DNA TGCGCCAGCAGCCTGGGGGGAGTGAGCGAGGAGACCCAGTACTTC. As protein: CASSLGGVSEETQYF.

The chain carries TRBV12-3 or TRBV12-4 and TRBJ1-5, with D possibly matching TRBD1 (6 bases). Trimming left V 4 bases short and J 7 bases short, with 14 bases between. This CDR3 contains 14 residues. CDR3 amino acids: CASSWGGAEQPQHF. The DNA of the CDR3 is TGTGCCAGCAGTTGGGGGGGCGCAGAACAGCCCCAGCATTTT.

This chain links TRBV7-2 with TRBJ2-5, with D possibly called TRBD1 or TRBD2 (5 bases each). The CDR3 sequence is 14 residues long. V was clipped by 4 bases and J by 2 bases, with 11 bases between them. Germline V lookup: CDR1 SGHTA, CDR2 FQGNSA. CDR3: CASSYRGPQETQYF. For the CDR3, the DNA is TGTGCCAGCAGCTACCGGGGACCGCAAGAGACCCAGTACTTC.

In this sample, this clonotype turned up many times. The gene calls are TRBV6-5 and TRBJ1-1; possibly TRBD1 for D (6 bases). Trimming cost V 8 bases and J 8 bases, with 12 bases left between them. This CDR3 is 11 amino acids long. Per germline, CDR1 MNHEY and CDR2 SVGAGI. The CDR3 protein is CASETGTEAFF. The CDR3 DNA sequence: TGTGCCAGCGAGACGGGGACAGAAGCTTTCTTT.

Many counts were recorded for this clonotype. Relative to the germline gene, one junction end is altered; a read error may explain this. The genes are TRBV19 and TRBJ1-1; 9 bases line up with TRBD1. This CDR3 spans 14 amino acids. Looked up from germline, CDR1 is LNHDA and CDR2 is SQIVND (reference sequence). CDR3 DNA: TGTGCCAGCAGTAGGGACAGGGCGAACACTGAAGCTTTCTTT. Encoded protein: CASSRDRANTEAFF.

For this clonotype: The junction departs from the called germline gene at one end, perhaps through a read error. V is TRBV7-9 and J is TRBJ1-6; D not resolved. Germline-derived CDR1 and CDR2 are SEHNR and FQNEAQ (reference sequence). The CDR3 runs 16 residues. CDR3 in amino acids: CATPFAGSSYNSPLHF. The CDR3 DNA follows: TGTGCCACCCCATTTGCGGGGAGCTCCTACAATTCACCCCTCCACTTT.

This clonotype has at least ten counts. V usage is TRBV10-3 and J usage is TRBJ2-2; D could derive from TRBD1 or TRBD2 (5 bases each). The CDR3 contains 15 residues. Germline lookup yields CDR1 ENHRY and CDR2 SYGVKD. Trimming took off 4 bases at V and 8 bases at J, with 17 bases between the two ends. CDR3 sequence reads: CAISARDLSEGELFF. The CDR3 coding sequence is TGTGCCATCAGTGCCCGGGACCTCTCTGAGGGGGAGCTGTTTTTT.

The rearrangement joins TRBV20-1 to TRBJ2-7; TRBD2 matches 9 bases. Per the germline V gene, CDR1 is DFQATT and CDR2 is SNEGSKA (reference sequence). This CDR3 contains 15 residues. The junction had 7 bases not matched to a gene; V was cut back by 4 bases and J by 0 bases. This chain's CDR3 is CSAMRRGGSSYEQYF. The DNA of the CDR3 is TGCAGTGCTATGAGGCGGGGGGGGAGCTCCTACGAGCAGTACTTC.

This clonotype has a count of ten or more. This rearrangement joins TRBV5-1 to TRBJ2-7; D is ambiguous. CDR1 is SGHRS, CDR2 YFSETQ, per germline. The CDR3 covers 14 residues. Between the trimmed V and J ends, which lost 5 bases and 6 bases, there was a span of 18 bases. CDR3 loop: CASSSGRRQTEQYF. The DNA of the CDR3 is TGCGCCAGCAGTTCGGGTCGGCGTCAAACCGAGCAGTACTTC.

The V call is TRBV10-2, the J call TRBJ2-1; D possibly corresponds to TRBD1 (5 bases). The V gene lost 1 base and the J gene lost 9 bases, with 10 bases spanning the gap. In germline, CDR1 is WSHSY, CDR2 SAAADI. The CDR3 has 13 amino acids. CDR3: CASSELGVGEQFF. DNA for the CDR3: TGCGCCAGCAGTGAGTTAGGGGTGGGTGAGCAGTTCTTC.

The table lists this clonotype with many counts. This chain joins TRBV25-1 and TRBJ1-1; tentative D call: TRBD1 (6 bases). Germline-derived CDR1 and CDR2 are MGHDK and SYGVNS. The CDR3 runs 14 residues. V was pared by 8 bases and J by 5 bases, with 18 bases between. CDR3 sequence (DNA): TGTGCCAGCGCTGAGACAGGCCGGGGGACTGAAGCTTTCTTT. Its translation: CASAETGRGTEAFF. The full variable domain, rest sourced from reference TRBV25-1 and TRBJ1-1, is EADIYQTPRYLVIGTGKKITLECSQTMGHDKMYWYQQDPGMELHLIHYSYGVNSTEKGDLSSESTVSRIRTEHFPLTLESARPSHTSQYLCASAETGRGTEAFFGQGTRLTVV.